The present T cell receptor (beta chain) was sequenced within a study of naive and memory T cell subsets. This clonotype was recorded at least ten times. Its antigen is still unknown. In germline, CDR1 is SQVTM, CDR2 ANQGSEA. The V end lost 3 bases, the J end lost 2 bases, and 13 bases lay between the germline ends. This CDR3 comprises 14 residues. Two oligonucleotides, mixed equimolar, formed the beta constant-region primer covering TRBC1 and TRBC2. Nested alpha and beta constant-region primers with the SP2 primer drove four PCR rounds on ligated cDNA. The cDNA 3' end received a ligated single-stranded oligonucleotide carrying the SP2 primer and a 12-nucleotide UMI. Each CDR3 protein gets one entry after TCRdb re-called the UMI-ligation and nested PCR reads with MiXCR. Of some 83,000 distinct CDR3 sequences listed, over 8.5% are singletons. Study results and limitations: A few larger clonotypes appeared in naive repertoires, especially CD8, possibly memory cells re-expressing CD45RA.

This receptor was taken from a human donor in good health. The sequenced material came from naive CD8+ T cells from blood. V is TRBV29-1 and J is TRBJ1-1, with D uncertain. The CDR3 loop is CSVDGAATNTEAFF. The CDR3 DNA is TGCAGCGTTGACGGTGCAGCTACTAACACTGAAGCTTTCTTT.